This record covers a single T cell receptor (beta chain). Its antigen is still unknown. Base qualities are not at hand, and no much larger clone is one base apart. These data come from a study of blood T cell repertoires in COVID-19 (dated by TCRdb to 2018 to 2021). Notes on the research overall: The collaborator samples originated in the United States, Italy and Spain and spanned the acute and convalescent phases of COVID-19. The material from the prospective study consisted of cDNA or gDNA derived from T cells, B-cell-depleted T cells, or PBMCs. The dataset comprised deeply sampled blood TCRbeta repertoires from subjects exposed to, actively infected with, or recovered from COVID-19. The repertoires were released in a freely available public database meant as a resource for research on the immune response to SARS-CoV-2. Samples came from the ongoing ImmuneRACE study (first 160 participants) plus 1,254 subjects from 6 global collaborators. The sample metadata nearly always contained a de-identified subject ID, COVID-19 status, age in years and sex. Where HLA class I and class II types were available, the types were taken from metadata supplied by the sample provider, not from assay-based typing. Beyond this particular receptor, the publication reports: The quantity of clinical and demographic metadata differed by source and by participant and was supplied without curation.

Whole blood was collected in K2EDTA tubes by collaborating institutions according to the institutions' own protocols. Collaborator samples were shipped for TCRbeta analysis as frozen whole blood, isolated PBMCs, or DNA extracted from either sample type. V was cut back by 3 bases and J by 5 bases, leaving a gap of 5 bases between them. Including the terminal cysteine and phenylalanine, the CDR3 comprises 12 residues. Kept here is only the CDR3 DNA, which spans 36 bases and is read in frame from base 1. For CDR1 and CDR2, the germline V gene (reference sequence) lists SEHNR and FQNEAQ. The immunoSEQ Assay, a bias-controlled multiplex PCR, was used to amplify TCRbeta CDR3 regions from genomic DNA. The authors processed their data as follows. Within the assay, amplification of reference gene primers was used to estimate how many nucleated cells each sample contained. To quantify the absolute abundance of each unique TCRbeta CDR3 rearrangement, sequence reads were collapsed and filtered. For each sample, productive Simpson clonality was calculated as the square root of Simpson's diversity index across productive rearrangements. TCRdb obtained this table from immuneACCESS and retained in-frame rearrangements with V and J assigned. These tables miss some clones; where compared with another copy, unresolved V genes account for less than half of the shortfall, and the remainder is unexplained. Clone size and the V and J calls come from that table; the DNA yielded D and trimming. The sample data list 150,000 to 200,000 clones, and about 91% of these were observed just once. Roughly 1.4% of the sample rests with the top ten.

Sample: peripheral blood. The source of this sequence is a woman in her 50s with acute or convalescent COVID-19. The chain employs TRBV7-9 and TRBJ1-5; no confident D gene assignment can be made. In nucleotides, the sequence is TGTGCCAGCAGCTTCGGGGATCAGCCCCAGCATTTT. Translation gives CASSFGDQPQHF.